Shown below are 21 T cell receptor beta chains from a single sample sequenced in a study of cytotoxic CD8 clonotypes in ibrutinib-treated CLL. Sequenced by immunoSEQ multiplex PCR; TCRdb stores in-frame clones only, minus some. The repertoire holds about 160,000 clones, 88% seen once, with around 3% in the top ten. The sample in question was PBMCs, obtained at disease progression, from a patient treated with ibrutinib. The receptor source for this set is a human donor with chronic lymphocytic leukemia.

V is TRBV29-1 and J is TRBJ2-2; 9 bases align to TRBD2. Germline CDR1 SQVTM, CDR2 ANQGSEA. With V trimmed by 6 bases and J by 3 bases, 5 bases remained unmatched. The CDR3 is made up of 14 amino acids. Here the CDR3 DNA reads TGCAGCGTGGGGGGACTAGCTCACACCGGGGAGCTGTTTTTT. It encodes CSVGGLAHTGELFF.

This chain joins TRBV9 and TRBJ2-1, with D hard to call. Trimming cost V 0 bases and J 7 bases, with 11 bases left between them. Germline V CDR1 and CDR2: SGDLS, YYNGEE. The length of the CDR3 is 14 residues. The CDR3 nucleotides are TGTGCCAGCAGCGTAGGGGTGAGGATGAATGAGCAGTTCTTC. Residues: CASSVGVRMNEQFF. The complete variable domain, with remaining parts taken from reference TRBV9 and TRBJ2-1, reads DSGVTQTPKHLITATGQRVTLRCSPRSGDLSVYWYQQSLDQGLQFLIQYYNGEERAKGNILERFSAQQFPDLHSELNLSSLELGDSALYFCASSVGVRMNEQFFGPGTRLTVL.

The rearrangement links TRBV7-9 to TRBJ1-2; D is unresolved. This CDR3 has 14 amino acids. The ends were cut back, 2 bases at V and 4 bases at J, with 11 bases in the middle. CDR1 is SEHNR, CDR2 FQNEAQ, per germline (reference sequence). CDR3 nucleotides: TGTGCCAGCAGCTTACGTGGATGGATCTATGGCTACACCTTC. This sequence encodes CASSLRGWIYGYTF.

CDR3 sequence reads: CASSISNPGGYTF. CDR3 in DNA: TGTGCCAGTAGTATCTCCAACCCGGGCGGCTACACCTTC. The rearrangement joins TRBV19 to TRBJ1-2; no reliable D call. V gave up 3 bases and J gave up 8 bases, with 13 bases separating them. Germline CDR1 is LNHDA and CDR2 is SQIVND (reference sequence). The CDR3 is 13 amino acids.

V usage is TRBV7-9 and J usage is TRBJ2-7, with TRBD1 matching over 10 bases. The V gene end was trimmed by 3 bases and the J gene end by 6 bases; junction bases not matched to a gene: 14. Germline lookup yields CDR1 SEHNR and CDR2 FQNEAQ (reference sequence). The CDR3 extends over 17 amino acids. CDR3 region: CASSLVTGTGDEAEQYF. The CDR3 region has the DNA TGTGCCAGCAGCTTGGTAACCGGGACAGGGGATGAAGCCGAGCAGTACTTC.

The gene calls are TRBV18 and TRBJ2-6; D gene uncertain. The CDR3 length is 18 residues. The germline V and J ends were trimmed by 3 bases and 2 bases, with 17 bases remaining between them. Germline-derived CDR1 and CDR2 are KGHSH and LQKENI. The CDR3 loop reads CASSPLGPFRTGANVLTF. In DNA form, the CDR3 reads TGTGCCAGCTCACCTTTGGGCCCGTTCAGAACTGGGGCCAACGTCCTGACTTTC.

This clone was counted a few times. The rearrangement links TRBV7-8 to TRBJ1-2; TRBD1 is a possible D gene (6 bases). In germline, CDR1 is SGHVS, CDR2 FQNEAQ. Trimming pared 2 bases from V and 5 bases from J, leaving 12 bases between. The CDR3 sequence is 14 residues long. The DNA of the CDR3 is TGTGCCAGCAGCTTACCTGGGGGCTCATATGGCTACACCTTC. It is translated as CASSLPGGSYGYTF.

The rearrangement uses TRBV6-1 and TRBJ1-3; weak D call: TRBD1 (6 bases). CDR3 length: 20 residues. V was pared by 2 bases and J by 2 bases, with 25 bases between. Germline V gene sequence: CDR1 MNHNS, CDR2 SASEGT. The CDR3 protein is CASSELSLSATGTTGNTIYF. The CDR3 region has the DNA TGTGCCAGCAGTGAATTGAGCTTGTCGGCCACCGGGACAACTGGAAACACCATATATTTT.

CDR3 DNA sequence: TGTGCCAGCAGCTGGACAGCGAACACTGAAGCTTTCTTT. This encodes CASSWTANTEAFF. V gene TRBV11-2 combines with J gene TRBJ1-1; the D gene is possibly TRBD1 (6 bases). V was pared by 4 bases and J by 1 base, with 7 bases between. The length of the CDR3 is 13 residues. The germline V gene has CDR1 SGHAT and CDR2 FQNNGV.

V usage is TRBV28 and J usage is TRBJ2-7; D may match TRBD1 or TRBD2 (5 bases each). CDR3 length: 16 residues. Germline loops: CDR1 MDHEN, CDR2 SYDVKM. V was cut by 4 bases and J by 2 bases, with 18 bases left in between. The CDR3 is CASSSPRQGATYEQYF. The DNA for the CDR3 is TGTGCCAGCAGTTCCCCCAGGCAGGGAGCAACCTACGAGCAGTACTTC.

The chain combines TRBV19 with TRBJ2-1; 9 nucleotides match TRBD2. The CDR3 covers 16 residues. Trimming cost V 5 bases and J 0 bases; bases outside gene matches: 5. Germline-derived CDR1 and CDR2 are LNHDA and SQIVND (reference sequence). The CDR3 spells CASSGETSGSYNEQFF. As DNA, the CDR3 is TGTGCCAGTAGTGGGGAGACTAGCGGCTCCTACAATGAGCAGTTCTTC.

This chain uses TRBV7-9 with TRBJ1-2, with 7 bases lining up with TRBD1. CDR1 and CDR2 (germline): SEHNR, FQNEAQ (reference sequence). This CDR3 spans 15 amino acids. Germline trimming cut 4 bases from V and 2 bases from J; bases unmatched to any gene: 7. This chain's CDR3 is CASSSKTGMNYGYTF. CDR3 DNA sequence: TGTGCCAGCAGCTCGAAGACAGGGATGAACTATGGCTACACCTTC. Full variable domain (rest looked up from reference TRBV7-9 and TRBJ1-2): DTGVSQNPRHKITKRGQNVTFRCDPISEHNRLYWYRQTLGQGPEFLTYFQNEAQLEKSRLLSDRFSAERPKGSFSTLEIQRTEQGDSAMYLCASSSKTGMNYGYTFGSGTRLTVV.

As DNA, the CDR3 is TGCGCCAGCAGCTTGGAGGGACTAGCGGGAGGCTACGAGACCCAGTACTTC. The encoded protein is CASSLEGLAGGYETQYF. This chain links TRBV5-1 with TRBJ2-5, with TRBD2 matching over 15 bases. The CDR3 loop spans 17 amino acids. The V and J ends lost 0 bases and 5 bases, in that order; junction bases with no gene match: 5. Germline V gives CDR1 SGHRS, CDR2 YFSETQ. Full variable domain (rest looked up from reference TRBV5-1 and TRBJ2-5): KAGVTQTPRYLIKTRGQQVTLSCSPISGHRSVSWYQQTPGQGLQFLFEYFSETQRNKGNFPGRFSGRQFSNSRSEMNVSTLELGDSALYLCASSLEGLAGGYETQYFGPGTRLLVL.

This clone has only a few counts. This chain joins TRBV4-1 and TRBJ1-1; D unresolved. Germline CDR1 reads MGHRA; CDR2 reads YSYEKL. The CDR3 contains 13 residues. Trimming shortened V by 5 bases and J by 0 bases, and 7 bases separated the two germline ends. The CDR3 coding sequence is TGCGCCAGCAGCTCCGACATGAACACTGAAGCTTTCTTT. Protein sequence: CASSSDMNTEAFF.

The chain has TRBV7-8 and TRBJ2-7; D is possibly TRBD1 or TRBD2 (5 bases each). The germline V and J ends were trimmed by 1 base and 6 bases, with 13 bases remaining between them. CDR3 size: 14 residues. The germline V gene has CDR1 SGHVS and CDR2 FQNEAQ. Here the CDR3 reads CASSLVPGPGEQYF. For the CDR3, the DNA is TGTGCCAGCAGCTTAGTACCGGGGCCAGGCGAGCAGTACTTC.

CDR3 bases: TGTGCCAGCAGTCCCGACAGGTACCTCTCCTACGAGCAGTACTTC. It translates to CASSPDRYLSYEQYF. V and J are TRBV5-4 and TRBJ2-7; D may be TRBD1 (6 bases). The germline V gene encodes CDR1 SGHNT and CDR2 YYREEE (reference sequence). V lost 5 bases and J lost 0, with 15 bases in between. The CDR3 has 15 amino acids.

The chain recombines TRBV5-1 with TRBJ2-1, with no clear D. Germline CDR1 and CDR2: SGHRS and YFSETQ. Trimming removed 0 bases from V and 15 bases from J, with 16 bases in between. The CDR3 spans 13 residues. The CDR3 region has the DNA TGCGCCAGCAGCTTGGACGTATCGAACCCCTTGTTCTTC. Protein product: CASSLDVSNPLFF.

V gene TRBV28 combines with J gene TRBJ2-5, with TRBD1 matching over 8 bases. V lost 5 bases, J lost 3 bases, and 11 bases stayed unmatched. The CDR3 runs to 16 residues. Germline V gene lookup returns CDR1 MDHEN and CDR2 SYDVKM. The CDR3 DNA sequence: TGTGCCAGCAGTCCAAGCGTCGGACAGGGAAAAGAGACCCAGTACTTC. Translating gives CASSPSVGQGKETQYF.

The gene calls are TRBV7-2 and TRBJ2-5; D may be TRBD2 (5 bases). V lost 2 bases and J 7 bases, leaving 8 bases between the germline ends. Germline V gene sequence: CDR1 SGHTA, CDR2 FQGNSA. The length of the CDR3 is 12 residues. This chain's CDR3 is CASSLPGMTQYF. CDR3 coding DNA: TGTGCCAGCAGCTTACCGGGGATGACCCAGTACTTC.

The chain has TRBV28 and TRBJ2-7, with 11 positions matching TRBD1. This CDR3 has 15 residues. J was trimmed by 2 bases and V by 4 bases; bases with no gene match: 4. CDR1 is MDHEN, CDR2 SYDVKM, per germline. This chain's CDR3 is CASSSRTGGPYEQYF. DNA for the CDR3: TGTGCCAGCAGTTCCCGGACAGGGGGCCCCTACGAGCAGTACTTC.

V gene TRBV19 combines with J gene TRBJ1-1; tentatively, D is TRBD1 (6 bases). Germline loops: CDR1 LNHDA, CDR2 SQIVND (reference sequence). The V and J ends lost 7 bases and 6 bases respectively, with 21 bases between them. This CDR3 has 15 residues. CDR3: CASTMGGASGPEAFF. In DNA, the CDR3 is TGTGCCAGTACCATGGGGGGCGCTTCAGGGCCTGAAGCTTTCTTT. The full variable domain, completed using reference TRBV19 and TRBJ1-1, is DGGITQSPKYLFRKEGQNVTLSCEQNLNHDAMYWYRQDPGQGLRLIYYSQIVNDFQKGDIAEGYSVSREKKESFPLTVTSAQKNPTAFYLCASTMGGASGPEAFFGQGTRLTVV.